Below are 32 T cell receptor beta chains sequenced from a single sample in a study of Ad26.COV2.S vaccination and SARS-CoV-2 variants. Treatment given: some 19 received Ad26.COV2.S at low or high dose, single or two shots; about 5 received placebo; per-sample allocation not given. Day 63 after the first vaccine or placebo injection was the time point for sampling. TCRdb keeps only in-frame clones here, not all; method: immunoSEQ multiplex PCR. The table shows about 390,000 clones, with 80% to 90% occurring only once. The material sequenced was peripheral blood, taken in a trial of Ad26.COV2.S vaccine versus placebo. The receptors come from a person aged 18-60 years who received the Ad26.COV2.S COVID-19 vaccine or a placebo.

This clone was counted a single time. The rearrangement links TRBV7-2 to TRBJ2-1; D call uncertain. The CDR3 has 16 residues. CDR1 is SGHTA and CDR2 is FQGNSA in the germline V gene. Trimming removed 5 bases from V and 8 bases from J, with 22 bases in between. CDR3 amino acids: CASSTSPGYTIHEQFF. CDR3 nucleotide sequence: TGTGCCAGCAGCACCTCACCGGGCTACACGATACATGAGCAGTTCTTC.

The chain is built from TRBV5-4 and TRBJ2-5, with D tentatively TRBD2 (6 bases). The CDR3 has 16 residues. CDR1 and CDR2 (germline): SGHNT, YYREEE (reference sequence). Trimming took 0 bases from V and 1 from J, leaving 13 bases between them. The CDR3 DNA reads TGTGCCAGCAGCTTGGATGGGGGGATGCCCCAAGAGACCCAGTACTTC. This sequence encodes CASSLDGGMPQETQYF.

This chain connects TRBV5-8 to TRBJ1-1; 9 nucleotides agree with TRBD1. Trimming removed 2 bases from V and 5 bases from J; junction bases left unmatched: 7. Germline values: CDR1 SGHTS, CDR2 YDEGEE. This CDR3 comprises 15 residues. CDR3 sequence (DNA): TGTGCCAGCAGCTTCCCAACAGGGGGCAGAACTGAAGCTTTCTTT. Its translation: CASSFPTGGRTEAFF.

The chain joins TRBV29-1 to TRBJ1-2, with D maybe TRBD1 (5 bases). Germline V lookup: CDR1 SQVTM, CDR2 ANQGSEA. The CDR3 totals 13 residues. V lost 5 bases and J lost 4, with 14 bases in between. This chain's CDR3 is CSVPSGGAYGYTF. The CDR3 DNA reads as TGCAGCGTTCCCTCCGGGGGAGCCTATGGCTACACCTTC. Variable domain in full (rest from reference TRBV29-1 and TRBJ1-2): SAVISQKPSRDICQRGTSLTIQCQVDSQVTMMFWYRQQPGQSLTLIATANQGSEATYESGFVIDKFPISRPNLTFSTLTVSNMSPEDSSIYLCSVPSGGAYGYTFGSGTRLTVV.

Concerning this clone itself: The same CDR3 is also encoded by other DNA sequences in this sample. The gene calls are TRBV12-3 or TRBV12-4 and TRBJ1-5, with 7 bases identical to TRBD1. Trimming at V came to 8 bases and at J to 5 bases, leaving 6 bases not matched to a gene. The CDR3 has 13 amino acids. The CDR3 DNA sequence: TGTGCCAGCTCCTTAACAGGGGATCAGCCCCAGCATTTT. Amino acid sequence: CASSLTGDQPQHF.

V usage is TRBV7-6 and J usage is TRBJ2-3; D is uncertain. The germline V gene encodes CDR1 SGHVS and CDR2 FNYEAQ. V was shortened by 1 base and J by 10 bases, with 9 bases between the two germline ends. This CDR3 comprises 12 residues. The CDR3 DNA reads TGTGCCAGCAGCTTAGACGGCGCGGCGCAGTATTTT. Encoded protein: CASSLDGAAQYF.

The chain couples TRBV5-4 to TRBJ1-1, with D maybe TRBD1 (5 bases). CDR3 size: 14 residues. Per germline, CDR1 SGHNT and CDR2 YYREEE (reference sequence). The ends were cut back, 4 bases at V and 1 base at J, with 11 bases in the middle. In DNA, the CDR3 is TGTGCCAGCAGCCCCAGGGCTCCGAACACTGAAGCTTTCTTT. It codes for CASSPRAPNTEAFF.

The rearrangement joins TRBV18 to TRBJ2-7, with a weak D call TRBD2 (7 bases). V lost 2 bases to trimming and J lost 1 base, with 21 bases between them. The CDR3 loop spans 18 amino acids. The V gene's germline CDR1 is KGHSH and CDR2 LQKENI. CDR3 sequence reads: CASSPTGAGAGVSYEQYF. DNA for the CDR3: TGTGCCAGCTCACCAACCGGCGCGGGGGCAGGCGTTTCCTACGAGCAGTACTTC.

The chain is built from TRBV3-1 (or the pseudogene TRBV3-2) and TRBJ2-7; D is unresolved. Trimming removed 4 bases at V and 2 bases at J, with 9 bases between. Germline CDR1 and CDR2: LGHDT and YNNKEL (reference sequence). The CDR3 runs to 13 residues. The DNA for the CDR3 is TGTGCCAGCAGCCCCCGGCAGACCTACGAGCAGTACTTC. Protein sequence: CASSPRQTYEQYF.

V gene TRBV27 combines with J gene TRBJ1-2; possible D gene TRBD1, 5 bases. The CDR3 sequence is 15 residues long. Germline CDR1 and CDR2: MNHEY and SMNVEV (reference sequence). V lost 0 bases and J lost 2, with 10 bases in between. The CDR3 here is CASSLSWGGNYGYTF. DNA for the CDR3: TGTGCCAGCAGTTTATCGTGGGGGGGAAACTATGGCTACACCTTC.

The genes are TRBV10-3 and TRBJ2-2, with TRBD1 identical over 9 bases. With V trimmed by 10 bases and J by 5 bases, 11 bases remained unmatched. The CDR3 consists of 15 residues. Germline values: CDR1 ENHRY, CDR2 SYGVKD. CDR3 loop: CATNGDRAETGELFF. The CDR3 DNA reads as TGTGCCACAAACGGGGACAGGGCGGAAACCGGGGAGCTGTTTTTT.

The chain joins TRBV6-5 to TRBJ2-1; D remains unclear. This CDR3 spans 15 amino acids. Germline CDR1 and CDR2: MNHEY and SVGAGI. V was cut by 6 bases and J by 0 bases, with 12 bases left in between. The DNA for the CDR3 is TGTGCCAGCAGGCGGTACGATAGCTCCTACAATGAGCAGTTCTTC. Protein: CASRRYDSSYNEQFF.

J is TRBJ2-7 and V is TRBV2, with a weak D call TRBD2 (5 bases). This CDR3 is 13 amino acids long. CDR1 is SNHLY, CDR2 FYNNEI, per germline. Trimming pared 5 bases from V and 1 base from J, leaving 9 bases between. The CDR3 bases are TGTGCCAGCAGTCCGGAGGTTTCCTACGAGCAGTACTTC. This translates into CASSPEVSYEQYF.

The chain uses TRBV6-5 and TRBJ1-1; TRBD1 is a possible D gene (6 bases). V shed 4 bases and J shed 5 bases, with 11 bases lying between them. This CDR3 contains 13 residues. The V gene's germline CDR1 is MNHEY and CDR2 SVGAGI. The CDR3 loop reads CASSSRTVTEAFF. The CDR3, as DNA: TGTGCCAGCAGTTCCAGGACAGTTACTGAAGCTTTCTTT.

The chain links TRBV15 to TRBJ2-7, with 10 bases matching TRBD2. CDR3 length: 17 amino acids. V shed 5 bases and J 6 bases; nucleotides not matched to a gene: 16. Germline assignment: CDR1 LNHNV and CDR2 YYDKDF (reference sequence). CDR3 in DNA: TGTGCCACCAGCGACTATCTCCCTCGACTAGCGGGCTCCGAGCAGTACTTC. Protein: CATSDYLPRLAGSEQYF.

This clone was seen only once. The chain has TRBV5-1 and TRBJ1-6; a weak D match, TRBD1 (5 bases). Germline V CDR1 and CDR2: SGHRS, YFSETQ. V lost 5 bases and J 7 bases, leaving 10 bases between the germline ends. The CDR3 runs to 13 residues. The CDR3 region is CASRSGPNSPLHF. CDR3 nucleotide sequence: TGCGCCAGCAGGTCGGGGCCAAATTCACCCCTCCACTTT.

This CDR3 reads CASSSGRGEKLFF. DNA for the CDR3: TGTGCCAGCAGCTCCGGACGAGGGGAAAAACTGTTTTTT. The V and J genes are TRBV13 and TRBJ1-4, with D unresolved. Per the germline V gene, CDR1 is PRHDT and CDR2 is FYEKMQ (reference sequence). The CDR3 is 13 amino acids. Trimming shortened V by 4 bases and J by 8 bases, and 11 bases separated the two germline ends.

The chain recombines TRBV30 with TRBJ2-7; TRBD1 or TRBD2 may be the D gene (5 bases each). V was cut by 0 bases and J by 6 bases, with 21 bases left in between. Germline V gene lookup returns CDR1 GTSNPN and CDR2 SVGIG (reference sequence). The CDR3 is 16 residues long. The CDR3 sequence: CAWSVDGAAHSGEQYF. In nucleotides, the CDR3 is TGTGCCTGGAGTGTAGACGGGGCAGCCCACAGTGGCGAGCAGTACTTC.

The V call is TRBV4-1, the J call TRBJ2-2; 8 bases are shared with TRBD1. J was trimmed by 6 bases and V by 6 bases; bases with no gene match: 6. The CDR3 sequence is 14 residues long. CDR1 MGHRA and CDR2 YSYEKL come from the germline V gene. CDR3 region: CASRRQGSAGELFF. The CDR3 bases are TGCGCCAGCAGGAGACAGGGGTCAGCCGGGGAGCTGTTTTTT.

The genes are TRBV5-4 and TRBJ1-2; a possible D gene is TRBD1 (6 bases). The CDR3 contains 17 residues. Germline V gene sequence: CDR1 SGHNT, CDR2 YYREEE (reference sequence). V lost 1 base and J lost 0, with 16 bases in between. CDR3 DNA sequence: TGTGCCAGCAGCTTGAGGTCAGGGGTCTCAGCTAACTATGGCTACACCTTC. It translates to CASSLRSGVSANYGYTF.

The CDR3 DNA sequence: TGCGCCAGCAGCCAACTCCTGACAGGGTTAGCAAAACTGTTTTTT. Amino acid sequence: CASSQLLTGLAKLFF. The rearrangement joins TRBV4-1 to TRBJ1-4, with 7 bases fitting TRBD1. CDR3 length: 15 amino acids. V dropped 2 bases and J dropped 10; count of bases not matched to a gene: 10. Germline V gives CDR1 MGHRA, CDR2 YSYEKL.

CDR3 coding DNA: TGTGCCAGCAGCCGAACAACGGGGGCGGAGACCCAGTACTTC. It yields the protein CASSRTTGAETQYF. The chain carries TRBV3-1 (or the pseudogene TRBV3-2) and TRBJ2-5; D assignment may be TRBD1 or TRBD2 (6 bases each). The CDR3 consists of 14 residues. The ends were cut back, 4 bases at V and 5 bases at J, with 14 bases in the middle. CDR1 LGHDT and CDR2 YNNKEL come from the germline V gene (reference sequence).

This clone was counted only a few times. The gene calls are TRBV6-6 and TRBJ1-6, with D possibly matching TRBD1 (6 bases). In germline, CDR1 is MNHNY, CDR2 SVGAGI (reference sequence). This CDR3 has 13 amino acids. V was cut by 7 bases and J by 9 bases, with 13 bases left in between. The CDR3 coding sequence is TGTGCCAGCACACCACAGGGCGGTTCACCCCTCCACTTT. Its translation is CASTPQGGSPLHF.

The CDR3 protein is CASSQEQGAMDEQFF. The CDR3 DNA sequence: TGTGCCAGCAGCCAAGAACAGGGGGCTATGGATGAGCAGTTCTTC. This chain links TRBV14 with TRBJ2-1; 9 positions match TRBD1. Trimming cost V 0 bases and J 8 bases; bases outside gene matches: 5. Germline CDR1 reads SGHDN; CDR2 reads FVKESK. CDR3 length equals 15 residues. The full variable domain, rest sourced from reference TRBV14 and TRBJ2-1, is EAGVTQFPSHSVIEKGQTVTLRCDPISGHDNLYWYRRVMGKEIKFLLHFVKESKQDESGMPNNRFLAERTGGTYSTLKVQPAELEDSGVYFCASSQEQGAMDEQFFGPGTRLTVL.

The CDR3: CASSFGTAYGYTF. In DNA form, the CDR3 reads TGTGCCAGCAGCTTCGGAACTGCCTATGGCTACACCTTC. V gene TRBV7-9 combines with J gene TRBJ1-2; D is unresolved. CDR3 length: 13 residues. Trimming cost V 3 bases and J 4 bases, with 9 bases left between them. In germline, CDR1 is SEHNR, CDR2 FQNEAQ (reference sequence).

The chain joins TRBV7-9 to TRBJ1-4, with 7 bases lining up with TRBD1. The germline V gene encodes CDR1 SEHNR and CDR2 FQNEAQ (reference sequence). The CDR3 sequence is 16 residues long. With V trimmed by 5 bases and J by 8 bases, 14 bases remained unmatched. CDR3 DNA: TGTGCCAGCAGCGAAACCCCCCGACAGGGAGGGGAAAAACTGTTTTTT. This translates into CASSETPRQGGEKLFF.

This chain links TRBV4-1 with TRBJ2-1, with D hard to call. Between the trimmed V and J ends, which lost 2 bases and 8 bases, there was a span of 13 bases. Per the germline V gene, CDR1 is MGHRA and CDR2 is YSYEKL. This CDR3 spans 14 amino acids. CDR3 in amino acids: CASSQFAHSDEQFF. CDR3 in DNA: TGCGCCAGCAGCCAATTCGCGCACAGTGATGAGCAGTTCTTC.

This clone was found a few times. The rearrangement uses TRBV2 and TRBJ1-2; TRBD1 might be the D (5 bases). Trimming stripped 8 bases from V and 6 bases from J, with 16 bases between. Looked up from germline, CDR1 is SNHLY and CDR2 is FYNNEI. The CDR3 consists of 13 residues. In DNA form, the CDR3 reads TGTGCCAGCCCCCGGAGGTGGGGGGATGGCTACACCTTC. This sequence encodes CASPRRWGDGYTF. Drawing the rest from reference TRBV2 and TRBJ1-2, the complete variable domain is EPEVTQTPSHQVTQMGQEVILRCVPISNHLYFYWYRQILGQKVEFLVSFYNNEISEKSEIFDDQFSVERPDGSNFTLKIRSTKLEDSAMYFCASPRRWGDGYTFGSGTRLTVV.

The chain is built from TRBV9 and TRBJ2-1; D is undetermined. The CDR3 has 11 residues. Germline-derived CDR1 and CDR2 are SGDLS and YYNGEE. V was cut by 4 bases and J by 10 bases, with 9 bases left in between. DNA of the CDR3: TGTGCCAGCAGCTTTCAGAGGGAGCAGTTCTTC. Protein product: CASSFQREQFF.

The genes are TRBV2 and TRBJ2-5; the D gene is possibly TRBD1 (5 bases). CDR1 is SNHLY, CDR2 FYNNEI, per germline. Trimming removed 7 bases from V and 6 bases from J, with 18 bases in between. CDR3 length: 14 amino acids. Written as DNA, the CDR3 is TGTGCCAGCAACCGAAGACAGCTTACCAAGACCCAGTACTTC. This gives the protein CASNRRQLTKTQYF.

The chain links TRBV6-2 or TRBV6-3 to TRBJ1-2, with 7 bases matching TRBD1. J lost 3 bases, V lost 1 base, and 5 bases had no gene match. The CDR3 consists of 15 residues. Germline CDR1 is MNHEY and CDR2 is SVGEGT. The DNA for the CDR3 is TGTGCCAGCAGTTACTTGACAGGGCTGGACTATGGCTACACCTTC. This codes for CASSYLTGLDYGYTF.

This rearrangement joins TRBV27 to TRBJ2-1; either TRBD1 or TRBD2 may fit D (5 bases each). Trimming pared 5 bases from V and 4 bases from J, leaving 15 bases between. The CDR3 has 15 residues. Germline CDR1 is MNHEY and CDR2 is SMNVEV (reference sequence). The CDR3 reads CASSAGTLGYNEQFF. CDR3 bases: TGTGCCAGCAGTGCCGGGACCTTGGGGTACAATGAGCAGTTCTTC.